A selection of T cell receptor beta chains follows, all from one sample in a study of beta chain features in type 1 diabetes. TCRdb's table, derived via immunoSEQ multiplex PCR, lists solely in-frame clones and lacks some. The sample holds some 640,000 clones, 11% to 15% seen once. The material sequenced was naive CD4+ T cells from blood. These receptors were collected from a man aged 18 to 35 with type 1 diabetes. Each CDR3 is given with its conserved first and last residue. The order of the fields is V gene, clone size, J gene, D gene, CDR3 protein, CDR3 DNA. A D gene is named only where the DNA matches it firmly. The size entry is marked missing in some rows and otherwise reads once, few, many or a size class.

>TRBV2|.|TRBJ1-1|.
CATSQENTEAFF
TGTGCCACCTCTCAGGAGAACACTGAAGCTTTCTTT
>TRBV2|.|TRBJ2-2|TRBD2
CASSGKLAANTGELFF
TGTGCCAGCAGTGGAAAACTAGCGGCGAACACCGGGGAGCTGTTTTTT
>TRBV7-3|few|TRBJ2-2|.
CASSSTAGGPYTGELFF
TGTGCCAGCAGCTCCACTGCCGGGGGGCCGTACACCGGGGAGCTGTTTTTT
>TRBV2|.|TRBJ2-7|.
CASSEVGWAGEQYF
TGTGCCAGCAGTGAGGTTGGCTGGGCCGGGGAGCAGTACTTC
>TRBV5-1|.|TRBJ2-7|TRBD1
CASSLIGTGAVEQYF
TGCGCCAGCAGCTTGATAGGGACAGGGGCGGTGGAGCAGTACTTC
>TRBV27|.|TRBJ1-2|.
CASSLTGPDGYTF
TGTGCCAGCAGTTTGACGGGCCCTGATGGCTACACCTTC
>TRBV6-5|.|TRBJ1-1|.
CASSPLRGGDTEAFF
TGTGCCAGCAGTCCCCTACGCGGGGGGGACACTGAAGCTTTCTTT
>TRBV5-1|few|TRBJ1-1|.
CASSVGGFTEAFF
TGCGCCAGCAGCGTCGGGGGTTTCACTGAAGCTTTCTTT
>TRBV12-5|.|TRBJ2-2|.
CASGNNFGTNTGELFF
TGTGCTAGTGGTAATAATTTCGGGACGAACACCGGGGAGCTGTTTTTT
>TRBV14|few|TRBJ2-2|.
CASSFTGELFF
TGTGCCAGCAGCTTCACCGGGGAGCTGTTTTTT
>TRBV9|.|TRBJ2-1|.
CASSVGGIGEQFF
TGTGCCAGCAGCGTAGGCGGGATAGGTGAGCAGTTCTTC
>TRBV14|.|TRBJ1-2|TRBD1
CASSQARTGNGYTF
TGTGCCAGCAGCCAGGCCCGGACAGGGAATGGCTACACCTTC
>TRBV10-3|few|TRBJ1-2|.
CAISRDSGRGGYTF
TGTGCCATCAGTCGTGACAGCGGTAGGGGCGGCTACACCTTC
>TRBV14|few|TRBJ1-4|.
CASSPYALELFF
TGTGCCAGCAGCCCTTACGCGCTCGAACTGTTTTTT
>TRBV10-3|.|TRBJ2-2|TRBD2
CAISVLSGAAIGELFF
TGTGCCATCAGTGTTTTAAGCGGGGCGGCGATCGGGGAGCTGTTTTTT
>TRBV4-3|few|TRBJ1-3|.
CASSQERPVMSTIYF
TGCGCCAGCAGCCAAGAGAGACCTGTAATGAGCACCATATATTTT
>TRBV25-1|few|TRBJ1-1|.
CASSGGGAPNTEAFF
TGTGCCAGCAGTGGGGGCGGGGCGCCGAACACTGAAGCTTTCTTT
>TRBV13|.|TRBJ2-3|TRBD2
CASSLVLAGDTQYF
TGTGCCAGCAGCTTAGTCCTAGCGGGTGATACGCAGTATTTT
>TRBV6-5|.|TRBJ2-5|TRBD1
CASSRTGGRGETQYF
TGTGCCAGCAGTCGGACAGGGGGCCGGGGGGAGACCCAGTACTTC
>TRBV30|few|TRBJ2-7|.
CAWRDAYEQYF
TGTGCCTGGAGGGATGCCTACGAGCAGTACTTC
>TRBV29-1|.|TRBJ2-1|.
CSVDGGSYNEQFF
TGCAGCGTTGACGGGGGCTCCTACAATGAGCAGTTCTTC
>TRBV2|few|TRBJ2-3|TRBD2
CASSVQLAPTDTQYF
TGTGCCAGCAGTGTTCAACTAGCGCCCACAGATACGCAGTATTTT
>TRBV28|.|TRBJ1-5|.
CASSFSQPQHF
TGTGCCAGCAGTTTCTCGCAGCCCCAGCATTTT
>TRBV28|.|TRBJ1-2|.
CASSRPNGYTF
TGTGCCAGCAGTCGACCGAATGGCTACACCTTC
>TRBV9|.|TRBJ2-5|.
CASSVGQYQETQYF
TGTGCCAGCAGCGTAGGACAGTACCAAGAGACCCAGTACTTC
>TRBV5-4|.|TRBJ2-5|TRBD1
CASSWTGSQETQYF
TGTGCCAGCAGCTGGACAGGTTCCCAAGAGACCCAGTACTTC
>TRBV11-2|few|TRBJ1-1|TRBD1
CASSSRDRNTEAFF
TGTGCCAGCAGCTCCCGGGACAGAAACACTGAAGCTTTCTTT
>TRBV23-1|few|TRBJ1-5|.
CASSWWPLNQPQHF
TGCGCCAGCAGCTGGTGGCCGTTGAATCAGCCCCAGCATTTT
>TRBV4-3|few|TRBJ2-7|.
CASSQGAGSYEQYF
TGCGCCAGCAGCCAAGGGGCAGGGTCCTACGAGCAGTACTTC
>TRBV25-1|few|TRBJ1-3|.
CASNLGGSGNTIYF
TGTGCCAGCAATCTAGGGGGTTCTGGAAACACCATATATTTT
>TRBV21-1|few|TRBJ2-1|.
CASSKRVKNNEQFF
TGTGCCAGCAGCAAACGAGTGAAAAACAATGAGCAGTTCTTC
>TRBV14|few|TRBJ2-1|TRBD1
CASSQQGQGLYNEQFF
TGTGCCAGCAGCCAGCAGGGACAGGGCCTGTACAATGAGCAGTTCTTC
>TRBV28|.|TRBJ2-7|.
CASYEQGYEQYF
TGTGCCAGCTACGAACAGGGCTACGAGCAGTACTTC
>TRBV7-9|.|TRBJ2-3|.
CASRSKLAVNPDTQYF
TGTGCCAGCAGATCAAAACTAGCAGTTAATCCAGATACGCAGTATTTT
>TRBV6-5|.|TRBJ2-5|.
CASSLLTTQETQYF
TGTGCCAGCAGTCTATTAACCACCCAAGAGACCCAGTACTTC
>TRBV18|few|TRBJ2-1|.
CASSPGSGNSYNEQFF
TGTGCCAGCTCACCGGGTAGCGGCAACTCCTACAATGAGCAGTTCTTC
>TRBV30|.|TRBJ1-1|.
CAWSRDTEAFF
TGTGCCTGGAGTAGGGACACGGAAGCTTTCTTT
>TRBV30|few|TRBJ2-5|.
CAWSSPVATQYF
TGTGCCTGGAGTTCCCCCGTAGCTACCCAGTACTTC
>TRBV7-2|few|TRBJ2-1|.
CASSLARAGNEQFF
TGTGCCAGCAGCTTAGCGCGGGCAGGGAATGAGCAGTTCTTC
>TRBV10-3|.|TRBJ1-2|TRBD1
CAISDGTVAGYTF
TGTGCCATCAGTGACGGGACAGTAGCTGGCTACACCTTC
>TRBV2|few|TRBJ1-1|.
CASSGRGLMNTEAFF
TGTGCCAGCAGTGGAAGGGGTCTCATGAACACTGAAGCTTTCTTT
>TRBV7-9|.|TRBJ2-7|TRBD2
CASHIPAGNEQYF
TGTGCCAGCCACATACCAGCGGGGAACGAGCAGTACTTC
>TRBV5-6|.|TRBJ1-4|.
CASSSRLQLNEKLFF
TGTGCCAGCAGTTCGCGACTGCAACTTAATGAAAAACTGTTTTTT
>TRBV30|few|TRBJ1-5|.
CAWSGRDNQPQHF
TGTGCCTGGAGTGGTCGCGATAATCAGCCCCAGCATTTT
>TRBV2|.|TRBJ2-2|.
CASSESPGTGELFF
TGTGCCAGCAGTGAAAGCCCTGGGACCGGGGAGCTGTTTTTT
>TRBV10-2|.|TRBJ2-3|.
CASSADEETQYF
TGCGCCAGCAGTGCAGACGAAGAGACGCAGTATTTT
>TRBV30|few|TRBJ2-1|TRBD1
CAWRTGGHYNEQFF
TGTGCCTGGAGAACAGGGGGACACTACAATGAGCAGTTCTTC
>TRBV6-5|once|TRBJ2-7|.
CASSDPWGYEQYF
TGTGCCAGCAGTGACCCCTGGGGTTACGAGCAGTACTTC
>TRBV21-1|.|TRBJ1-6|.
CASTHSGRDNSPLHF
TGTGCCAGCACCCACTCTGGTAGGGACAATTCACCCCTCCACTTT
>TRBV5-1|few|TRBJ2-5|.
CASSLEFRTETQYF
TGCGCCAGCAGCTTGGAGTTTAGGACAGAGACCCAGTACTTC
>TRBV5-4|few|TRBJ2-6|.
CASSLGGISGANVLTF
TGTGCCAGCAGCTTGGGTGGGATCTCTGGGGCCAACGTCCTGACTTTC
>TRBV6-5|few|TRBJ1-5|.
CASSQGGVDMQHF
TGTGCCAGCAGCCAGGGAGGGGTCGACATGCAGCATTTT
>TRBV5-8|few|TRBJ1-2|.
CASSLEYGYTF
TGTGCCAGCAGCTTGGAATATGGCTACACCTTC
>TRBV5-6|.|TRBJ2-3|.
CASSFSSGTDTQYF
TGTGCCAGCAGCTTTTCCTCAGGCACAGATACGCAGTATTTT
>TRBV6-6|.|TRBJ2-5|.
CASNGQLQETQYF
TGTGCCAGCAATGGACAGCTCCAAGAGACCCAGTACTTC
>TRBV6-5|.|TRBJ1-1|TRBD1
CASSGQGPDTEAFF
TGTGCCAGCAGCGGACAGGGTCCGGACACTGAAGCTTTCTTT
>TRBV6-5|.|TRBJ2-1|TRBD2
CASSYAGTSGHNEQFF
TGTGCCAGCAGTTACGCCGGGACTAGCGGGCACAATGAGCAGTTCTTC
>TRBV30|.|TRBJ1-2|.
CAWSTQGRGTRTF
TGTGCCTGGAGTACGCAGGGGAGGGGGACCAGGACCTTC
>TRBV7-2|few|TRBJ1-5|TRBD1
CASSLAGQVSNQPQHF
TGTGCCAGCAGCTTAGCGGGACAGGTGTCCAATCAGCCCCAGCATTTT
>TRBV11-2|.|TRBJ2-1|.
CASSLTSGEFNEQFF
TGTGCCAGCAGCTTAACCTCGGGAGAGTTCAATGAGCAGTTCTTC